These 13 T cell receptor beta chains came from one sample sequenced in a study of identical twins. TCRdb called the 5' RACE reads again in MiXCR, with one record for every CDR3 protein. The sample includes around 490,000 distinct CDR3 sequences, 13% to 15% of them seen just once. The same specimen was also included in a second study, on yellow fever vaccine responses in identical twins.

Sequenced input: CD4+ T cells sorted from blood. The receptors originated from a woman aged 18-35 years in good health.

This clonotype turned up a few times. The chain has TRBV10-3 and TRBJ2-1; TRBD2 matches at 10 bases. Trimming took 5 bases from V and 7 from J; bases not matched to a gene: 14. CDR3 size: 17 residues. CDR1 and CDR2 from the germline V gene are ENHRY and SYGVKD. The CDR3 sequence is CAISKEKAGGPVNEQFF. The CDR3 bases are TGTGCCATCAGTAAAGAAAAAGCGGGAGGGCCTGTAAATGAGCAGTTCTTC.

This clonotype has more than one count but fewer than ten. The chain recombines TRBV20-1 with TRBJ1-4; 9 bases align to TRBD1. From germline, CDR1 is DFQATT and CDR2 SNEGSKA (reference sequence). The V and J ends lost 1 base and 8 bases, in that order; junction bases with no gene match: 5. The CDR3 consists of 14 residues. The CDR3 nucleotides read TGCAGTGCTAGAGGGGACAGGGTTTCCGAAAAACTGTTTTTT. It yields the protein CSARGDRVSEKLFF.

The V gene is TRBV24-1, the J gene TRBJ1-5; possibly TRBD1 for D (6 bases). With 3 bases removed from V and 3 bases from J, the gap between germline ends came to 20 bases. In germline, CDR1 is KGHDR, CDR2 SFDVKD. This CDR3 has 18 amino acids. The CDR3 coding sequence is TGTGCCACCAGTGATCCCAATAAGGGGGGAGGGTCCAATCAGCCCCAGCATTTT. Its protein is CATSDPNKGGGSNQPQHF.

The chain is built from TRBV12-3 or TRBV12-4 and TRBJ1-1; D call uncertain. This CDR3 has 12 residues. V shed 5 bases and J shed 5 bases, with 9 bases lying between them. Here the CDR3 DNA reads TGTGCCAGCAGTCCCCTGGTGACTGAAGCTTTCTTT. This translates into CASSPLVTEAFF.

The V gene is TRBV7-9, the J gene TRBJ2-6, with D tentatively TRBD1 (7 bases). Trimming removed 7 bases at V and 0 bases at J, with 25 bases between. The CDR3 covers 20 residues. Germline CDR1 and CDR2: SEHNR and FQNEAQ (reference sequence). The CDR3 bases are TGTGCCAGCACCGCGCTTTTCGGAGGGACAGCGAACTCTGGGGCCAACGTCCTGACTTTC. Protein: CASTALFGGTANSGANVLTF.

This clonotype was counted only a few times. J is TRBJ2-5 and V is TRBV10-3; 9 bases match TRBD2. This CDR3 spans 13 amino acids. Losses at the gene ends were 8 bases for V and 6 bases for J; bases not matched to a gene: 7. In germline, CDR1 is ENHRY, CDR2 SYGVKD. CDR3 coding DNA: TGTGCCATCTCGGCGGGAGGGCAAAAGACCCAGTACTTC. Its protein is CAISAGGQKTQYF.

In DNA form, the CDR3 reads TGTGCCAGCAGTCCCGGACAGGGGTCCACAGATACGCAGTATTTT. Encoded protein: CASSPGQGSTDTQYF. The chain joins TRBV14 to TRBJ2-3, with 9 bases identical to TRBD1. This CDR3 is 15 amino acids long. Unmatched junction bases numbered 6, after V lost 6 bases and J lost 2 bases. Germline V CDR1 and CDR2: SGHDN, FVKESK.

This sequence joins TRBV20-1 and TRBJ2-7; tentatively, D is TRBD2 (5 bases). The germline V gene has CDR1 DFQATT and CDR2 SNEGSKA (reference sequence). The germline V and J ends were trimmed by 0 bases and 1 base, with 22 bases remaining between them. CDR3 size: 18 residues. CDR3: CSAREHPRTSQLSYEQYF. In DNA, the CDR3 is TGCAGTGCTAGAGAACACCCCCGCACTAGTCAATTATCCTACGAGCAGTACTTC.

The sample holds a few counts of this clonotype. The CDR3 nucleotides read TGTGCCAGCAGCTCCGGGACAGGGGAACCCGGCGAGCAGTACTTC. This sequence encodes CASSSGTGEPGEQYF. V and J are TRBV7-9 and TRBJ2-7; TRBD1 matches at 10 bases. The CDR3 has 15 residues. The trim removed 4 bases at V and 6 bases at J, leaving 9 bases unmatched. Per germline, CDR1 SEHNR and CDR2 FQNEAQ (reference sequence).

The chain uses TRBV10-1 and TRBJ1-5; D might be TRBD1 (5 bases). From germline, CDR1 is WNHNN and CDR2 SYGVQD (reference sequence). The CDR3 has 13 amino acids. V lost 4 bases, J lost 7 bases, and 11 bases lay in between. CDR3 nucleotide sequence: TGCGCCAGCAGTGTTGGGAGGGGCCAGCCCCAGCATTTT. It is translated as CASSVGRGQPQHF.

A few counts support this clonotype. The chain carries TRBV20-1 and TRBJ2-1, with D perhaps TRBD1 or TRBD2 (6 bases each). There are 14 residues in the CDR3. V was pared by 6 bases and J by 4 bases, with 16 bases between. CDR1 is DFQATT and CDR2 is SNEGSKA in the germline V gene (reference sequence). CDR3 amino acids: CSADRRDMYNEQFF. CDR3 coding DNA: TGCAGTGCCGACCGGCGGGACATGTACAATGAGCAGTTCTTC.

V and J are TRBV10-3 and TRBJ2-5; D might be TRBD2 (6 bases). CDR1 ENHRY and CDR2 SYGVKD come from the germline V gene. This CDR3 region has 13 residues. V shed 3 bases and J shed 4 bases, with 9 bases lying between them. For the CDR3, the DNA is TGTGCCATCAGTGATCGGCGGGGAGAGACCCAGTACTTC. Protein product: CAISDRRGETQYF.

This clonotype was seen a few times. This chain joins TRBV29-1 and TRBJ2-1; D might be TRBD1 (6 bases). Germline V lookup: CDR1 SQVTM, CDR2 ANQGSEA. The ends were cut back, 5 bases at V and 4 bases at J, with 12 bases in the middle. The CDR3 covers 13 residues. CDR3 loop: CSVPGGGYNEQFF. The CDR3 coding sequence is TGCAGCGTTCCTGGGGGCGGTTACAATGAGCAGTTCTTC.